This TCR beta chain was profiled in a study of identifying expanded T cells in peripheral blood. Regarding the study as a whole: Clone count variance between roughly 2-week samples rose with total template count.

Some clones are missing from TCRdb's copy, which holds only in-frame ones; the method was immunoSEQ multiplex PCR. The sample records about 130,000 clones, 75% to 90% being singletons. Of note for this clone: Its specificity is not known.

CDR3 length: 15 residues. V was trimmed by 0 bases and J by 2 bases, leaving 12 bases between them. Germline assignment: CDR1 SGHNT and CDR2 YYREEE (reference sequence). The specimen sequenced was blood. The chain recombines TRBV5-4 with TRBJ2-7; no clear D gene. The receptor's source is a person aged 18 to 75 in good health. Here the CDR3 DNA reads TGTGCCAGCAGCTTGGACAGTATGTTGGCCTACGAGCAGTACTTC. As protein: CASSLDSMLAYEQYF.